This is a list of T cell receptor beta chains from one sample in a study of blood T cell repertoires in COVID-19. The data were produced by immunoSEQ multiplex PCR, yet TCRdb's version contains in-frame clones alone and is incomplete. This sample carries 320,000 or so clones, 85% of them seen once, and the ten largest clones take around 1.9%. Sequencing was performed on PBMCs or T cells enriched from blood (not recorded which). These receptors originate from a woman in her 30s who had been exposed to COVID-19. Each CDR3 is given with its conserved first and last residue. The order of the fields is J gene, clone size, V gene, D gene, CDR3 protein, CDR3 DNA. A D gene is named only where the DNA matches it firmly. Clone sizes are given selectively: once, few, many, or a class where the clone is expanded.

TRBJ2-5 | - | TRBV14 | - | CASSRLAETYQETQYF | TGTGCCAGCAGCCGATTAGCGGAGACGTACCAAGAGACCCAGTACTTC
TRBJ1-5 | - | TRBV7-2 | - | CASSFEANQPQHF | TGTGCCAGCAGCTTCGAAGCTAATCAGCCCCAGCATTTT
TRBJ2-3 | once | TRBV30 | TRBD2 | CARTSGSLRTDTQYF | TGTGCGAGGACTAGCGGATCTCTGAGGACAGATACGCAGTATTTT
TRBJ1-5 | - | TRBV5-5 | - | CASSLDSNQPQHF | TGTGCCAGCAGCTTAGACAGTAATCAGCCCCAGCATTTT
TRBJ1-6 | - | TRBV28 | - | CASSPDGLVSSYNSPLHF | TGTGCCAGCAGTCCCGACGGACTGGTAAGCTCCTATAATTCACCCCTCCACTTT
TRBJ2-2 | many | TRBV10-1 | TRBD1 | CASSTPGQGAGELFF | TGCGCCAGCAGTACCCCGGGACAGGGGGCCGGGGAGCTGTTTTTT
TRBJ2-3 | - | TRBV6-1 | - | CASSEQAAQYF | TGTGCCAGCAGTGAACAGGCAGCGCAGTATTTT
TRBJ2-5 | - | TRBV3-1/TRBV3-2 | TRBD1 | CASSSRQGVQETQYF | TGTGCCAGCAGCTCCAGACAGGGGGTACAAGAGACCCAGTACTTC
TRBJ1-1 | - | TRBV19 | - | CASRWRTEAFF | TGTGCCAGCCGATGGAGAACTGAAGCTTTCTTT
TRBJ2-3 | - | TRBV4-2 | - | CASSLSDTQYF | TGTGCCAGCAGCTTATCAGATACGCAGTATTTT
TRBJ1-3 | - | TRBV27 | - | CASSLGHPSSGNTIYF | TGTGCCAGCAGCCTGGGACACCCGAGCTCTGGAAACACCATATATTTT
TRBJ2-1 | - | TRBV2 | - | CARIASNRDEQFF | TGTGCCAGAATCGCGTCTAACAGGGATGAGCAGTTCTTC
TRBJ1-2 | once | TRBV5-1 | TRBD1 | CASSPQTGGANYGYTF | TGCGCCAGCAGCCCCCAAACAGGGGGCGCCAACTATGGCTACACCTTC
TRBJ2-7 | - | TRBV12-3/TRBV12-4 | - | CASSLGGREQYF | TGTGCCAGCAGTTTAGGAGGGCGGGAGCAGTACTTC
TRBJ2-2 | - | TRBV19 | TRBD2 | CASSKRGGNTGELFF | TGTGCCAGTAGCAAGCGGGGGGGCAACACCGGGGAGCTGTTTTTT
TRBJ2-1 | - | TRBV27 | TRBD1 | CASSLRTGNNEQFF | TGTGCCAGCAGTTTAAGGACAGGTAACAATGAGCAGTTCTTC
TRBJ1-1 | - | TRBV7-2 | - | CASSLGTGYSSRTEAFF | TGTGCCAGCAGCTTAGGAACAGGTTATAGTAGCCGCACTGAAGCTTTCTTT
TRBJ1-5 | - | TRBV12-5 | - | CASAPGVLGNQPQHF | TGTGCTAGTGCTCCCGGGGTTCTTGGCAATCAGCCCCAGCATTTT
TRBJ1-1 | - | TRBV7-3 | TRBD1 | CASSLGQGNTEAFF | TGTGCCAGCAGCCTGGGACAGGGGAACACTGAAGCTTTCTTT
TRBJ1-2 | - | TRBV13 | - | CASSRRQAANYGYTF | TGTGCCAGCAGCCGCCGACAGGCCGCTAACTATGGCTACACCTTC
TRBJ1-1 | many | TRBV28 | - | CASSETVMNTEAFF | TGTGCCAGCAGTGAGACAGTGATGAACACTGAAGCTTTCTTT
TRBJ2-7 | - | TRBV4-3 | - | CASSQERGFYEQYF | TGCGCCAGCAGCCAAGAAAGGGGGTTCTACGAGCAGTACTTC
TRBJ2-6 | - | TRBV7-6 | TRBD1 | CASSSQTDRGRSSGANVLTF | TGTGCCAGCAGCTCGCAAACAGACAGGGGGAGGTCCTCTGGGGCCAACGTCCTGACTTTC
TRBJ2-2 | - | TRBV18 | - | CASSPPGHTVLGNTGELFF | TGTGCCAGCTCACCACCGGGACACACCGTATTGGGGAACACCGGGGAGCTGTTTTTT
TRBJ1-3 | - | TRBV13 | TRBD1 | CASSVGQGAGNTIYF | TGTGCCAGCAGCGTAGGACAGGGGGCTGGAAACACCATATATTTT
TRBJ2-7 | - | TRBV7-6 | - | CASSALERSSYEQYF | TGTGCCAGCAGCGCCCTTGAACGGAGCTCCTACGAGCAGTACTTC
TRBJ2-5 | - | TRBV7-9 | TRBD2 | CASSLSSGIQETQYF | TGTGCCAGCAGCTTGTCTAGCGGGATCCAAGAGACCCAGTACTTC
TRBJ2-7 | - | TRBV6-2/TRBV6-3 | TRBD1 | CASSYSSTGGWEQYF | TGTGCCAGCAGTTACTCGTCGACAGGGGGCTGGGAGCAGTACTTC
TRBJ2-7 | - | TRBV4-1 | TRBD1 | CASSQGQGEQYF | TGCGCCAGCAGCCAGGGACAGGGCGAGCAGTACTTC